These T cell receptor beta chains were read from a single sample in a study of CD8 T cells in Susac syndrome. Via MiXCR, TCRdb re-called the immunoSEQ multiplex PCR reads, giving one row per CDR3 protein. The sample lists a few hundred thousand distinct CDR3 sequences; just under 95% were seen once. What was sequenced was CD4+ T cells from PBMCs. The source of these receptors is a human donor with multiple sclerosis. Both conserved end residues are part of each CDR3. D genes are given only for firm matches. Clone size is not always given. Where it is, it says once, few, many or a class for expanded clones.

clone_size	cdr3_length	d_call	j_call	v_call	cdr3_nt	cdr3_aa
NA	13	NA	TRBJ2-5	TRBV6-5	TGTGCCAGCAGCCCATATCCGATTGAGACCCAGTACTTC	CASSPYPIETQYF
NA	15	TRBD2	TRBJ2-2	TRBV27	TGTGCCAGCAGGGCTAGCGGGAGGACAACAGGGGAGCTGTTTTTT	CASRASGRTTGELFF
NA	12	NA	TRBJ1-1	TRBV7-9	TGTGCCAGCAGCTCTACCCCGGGCCAAGCTTTCTTT	CASSSTPGQAFF
NA	15	TRBD1	TRBJ1-5	TRBV5-1	TGCGCCAGCAGCTCTTCAGGGGGTATCAATCAGCCCCAGCATTTT	CASSSSGGINQPQHF
NA	15	TRBD2	TRBJ2-1	TRBV29-1	TGCAGCGTGAAATTTGGGACTAGAGGGGGTGTGGAGCAGTTCTTC	CSVKFGTRGGVEQFF
NA	14	NA	TRBJ2-3	TRBV12-3/TRBV12-4	TGTGCCAGCAGTAAGACCCCCCGCGGAGATACGCAGTATTTT	CASSKTPRGDTQYF
once	14	NA	TRBJ2-2	TRBV25-1	TGTGCCACCACCCCCAGACGGGGGACCGGGGAGCTGTTTTTT	CATTPRRGTGELFF
NA	16	NA	TRBJ2-3	TRBV25-1	TGTGCCAGCAGTGCTCTGGGAGGGGGGCCAACAGATACGCAGTATTTT	CASSALGGGPTDTQYF
NA	12	NA	TRBJ1-2	TRBV18	TGTGCCAGCTCCCCACTATCCTATGGCTACACCTTC	CASSPLSYGYTF
NA	14	NA	TRBJ1-4	TRBV5-1	TGCGCCAGCAGCTTGAAGGACCTGAATGAAAAACTGTTTTTT	CASSLKDLNEKLFF
NA	16	TRBD2	TRBJ2-3	TRBV7-9	TGTGCCAGCACCACCTTTGGAACTAGCGGATCCGATACGCAGTATTTT	CASTTFGTSGSDTQYF
NA	14	NA	TRBJ1-2	TRBV4-1	TGCGCCAGCAGCGCAATAGGGACTAACTATGGCTACACCTTC	CASSAIGTNYGYTF
NA	16	NA	TRBJ2-1	TRBV4-2	TGTGCCAGCAGCCAAGATTGGATCGGGGAGTACAATGAGCAGTTCTTC	CASSQDWIGEYNEQFF
NA	16	NA	TRBJ2-1	TRBV24-1	TGTGCCACCAGTGACCCCGGGACTTTCCTGGGGAATGAGCAGTTCTTC	CATSDPGTFLGNEQFF
NA	12	NA	TRBJ2-3	TRBV7-6	TGTGCCAGCAGCAAGGCCCTAGATACGCAGTATTTT	CASSKALDTQYF
NA	15	TRBD1	TRBJ1-2	TRBV29-1	TGCAGCGTTGAGGTCTCCGGGACAGGGACGGATGGCTACACCTTC	CSVEVSGTGTDGYTF
NA	15	NA	TRBJ1-1	TRBV4-2	TGTGCCAGCAGTCTTCTGGACATCCAGAACACTGAAGCTTTCTTT	CASSLLDIQNTEAFF
once	15	NA	TRBJ2-5	TRBV4-1	TGCGCCAGCAGCCAAGAGGGGTCCAGCCAAGGGACCCAGTACTTC	CASSQEGSSQGTQYF
NA	14	NA	TRBJ2-7	TRBV29-1	TGCAGCGTTGGGTTACCGGGGGTCTCCTACGAGCAGTACTTC	CSVGLPGVSYEQYF
NA	17	TRBD2	TRBJ2-3	TRBV18	TGTGCCAGCCGTCCTAGCGGGGGGGCGACCTCCCCAGATACGCAGTATTTT	CASRPSGGATSPDTQYF
NA	17	TRBD2	TRBJ2-2	TRBV9	TGTGCCAGCACCCAAGTGGGGACTAGCGGGAGTGCCGGGGAGCTGTTTTTT	CASTQVGTSGSAGELFF
NA	13	NA	TRBJ2-7	TRBV13	TGTGCCAGCAGCTTAGACGACAGGTACGAGCAGTACTTC	CASSLDDRYEQYF
NA	14	NA	TRBJ1-2	TRBV19	TGTGCCAGTAGTGTGAGACGGGGGAACTATGGCTACACCTTC	CASSVRRGNYGYTF
NA	16	NA	TRBJ2-1	TRBV19	TGTGCCAGTATGGCGACAAATATTCGGGGATACAATGAGCAGTTCTTC	CASMATNIRGYNEQFF
NA	12	NA	TRBJ2-4	TRBV12-3/TRBV12-4	TGTGCCAGCAGTTTTGGGGGAGACATTCAGTACTTC	CASSFGGDIQYF
once	15	TRBD1	TRBJ1-1	TRBV9	TGTGCCAGCAGCCTCCGGACAGGGACGGGCACTGAAGCTTTCTTT	CASSLRTGTGTEAFF
NA	13	NA	TRBJ2-1	TRBV2	TGTGCCAGCATGACGGAGACGGTGCATGAGCAGTTCTTC	CASMTETVHEQFF
NA	13	TRBD1	TRBJ2-7	TRBV19	TGTGCCAGTAGTGTGGGACAGAATTACGAGCAGTACTTC	CASSVGQNYEQYF